This TCR beta chain was documented in a study of blood T cell repertoires in COVID-19. Trimming removed 4 bases from V and 4 bases from J; junction bases left unmatched: 3. The CDR3 is 14 residues long. Germline CDR1 and CDR2: LGHDT and YNNKEL (reference sequence). Profiling relied on immunoSEQ multiplex PCR, and the TCRdb table lists in-frame clones only, not all of them. The sample shows about 250,000 clones, over 75% of them seen only once. The clonotype originates from a woman aged 50 to 65 with acute COVID-19. Source material: PBMCs or T cells enriched from blood (not recorded which). The V gene is TRBV3-1 (or the pseudogene TRBV3-2), the J gene TRBJ1-1, with 10 bases identical to TRBD1. CDR3 amino acids: CASSRDRGGTEAFF. The CDR3, as DNA: TGTGCCAGCAGCCGGGACAGGGGTGGCACTGAAGCTTTCTTT.